This passage covers 23 T cell receptor beta chains from one sample sequenced in a study of blood T cells in healthy people across ages. It was with a sample-barcoded 5' primer and a J-beta primer mix that a second PCR of roughly 7 to 12 cycles was run. TCRdb redid the calling of the 5' RACE reads with MiXCR, one entry per CDR3 protein. The sample has 700,000 or so distinct CDR3 sequences, 20% to 25% seen once. The material sequenced was blood. The receptor source for this set is a man between 65 and 85 years old in good health.

The gene calls are TRBV6-5 and TRBJ2-7; 7 bases fit TRBD2. The germline gives CDR1 MNHEY, CDR2 SVGAGI. V was clipped by 2 bases and J by 4 bases; unmatched bases: 5. CDR3 length: 14 amino acids. CDR3 residues: CASSYRLADYEQYF. The CDR3 bases are TGTGCCAGCAGTTACAGACTAGCCGATTACGAGCAGTACTTC.

The CDR3 bases are TGTGCCAGCAGCTCGATGACAGGGGCTTACAATGAGCAGTTCTTC. Protein sequence: CASSSMTGAYNEQFF. The genes are TRBV7-9 and TRBJ2-1; TRBD1 matches 8 bases. The CDR3 loop spans 15 amino acids. CDR1 is SEHNR and CDR2 is FQNEAQ in the germline V gene (reference sequence). V trimming: 4 bases; J trimming: 4 bases; junction bases outside the gene matches: 6.

The rearrangement uses TRBV19 and TRBJ1-5, with D perhaps matching TRBD1 (6 bases). This CDR3 has 13 amino acids. V dropped 7 bases and J dropped 5 bases, with 12 bases sitting between them. Germline V gene sequence: CDR1 LNHDA, CDR2 SQIVND (reference sequence). CDR3 loop: CASTGGLYQPQHF. CDR3 nucleotides: TGTGCCAGTACCGGGGGGCTTTATCAGCCCCAGCATTTT.

This chain uses TRBV6-5 with TRBJ1-1, with no clear D. The CDR3 is 13 amino acids. The ends were cut back, 3 bases at V and 10 bases at J, with 15 bases in the middle. Germline V lookup: CDR1 MNHEY, CDR2 SVGAGI. In nucleotides, the CDR3 is TGTGCCAGCAGTTATTCTAACGGTCTCGGAGCTTTCTTT. Its translation is CASSYSNGLGAFF.

This clonotype was seen a handful of times. J is TRBJ2-1 and V is TRBV28; 8 bases match TRBD1. The J call may be mistaken, given a closer DNA end match to TRBJ2-5. Germline CDR1 and CDR2: MDHEN and SYDVKM. The CDR3 contains 14 residues. The CDR3 region is CASIQGDRRETQYF. CDR3 coding DNA: TGTGCCAGCATCCAGGGGGACAGGAGGGAGACCCAGTACTTC.

The chain couples TRBV29-1 to TRBJ1-1; D uncertain. CDR3 length: 13 amino acids. CDR1 SQVTM and CDR2 ANQGSEA come from the germline V gene. Trimming stripped 7 bases from V and 0 bases from J, with 12 bases between. CDR3 sequence (DNA): TGCAGCGGGGCGCTACTTATGAACACTGAAGCTTTCTTT. This translates into CSGALLMNTEAFF.

This clonotype came up a few times. The V and J genes are TRBV6-2 or TRBV6-3 and TRBJ2-5; the match to TRBD1 covers 7 bases. Germline V gene sequence: CDR1 MNHEY, CDR2 SVGEGT. The CDR3 has 15 residues. Losses at the gene ends were 4 bases for V and 3 bases for J; bases not matched to a gene: 8. The CDR3 loop reads CASSSPGQQKETQYF. In DNA, the CDR3 is TGTGCCAGCAGTTCACCGGGACAGCAAAAAGAGACCCAGTACTTC.

V usage is TRBV7-6 and J usage is TRBJ2-1; 7 bases line up with TRBD2. The CDR3 length is 17 residues. The germline V gene has CDR1 SGHVS and CDR2 FNYEAQ. J was trimmed by 2 bases and V by 2 bases; bases with no gene match: 9. CDR3 region: CASSLRVAGGAYNEQFF. The CDR3 DNA sequence: TGTGCCAGCAGCTTAAGGGTAGCTGGGGGGGCCTACAATGAGCAGTTCTTC.

The chain links TRBV5-1 to TRBJ1-2; TRBD1 agrees at 10 bases. From germline, CDR1 is SGHRS and CDR2 YFSETQ. The CDR3 consists of 14 residues. Trimming took 4 bases from V and 3 from J; bases not matched to a gene: 3. CDR3 bases: TGCGCCAGCAGCCAGGGACAGGGGCACTATGGCTACACCTTC. Protein: CASSQGQGHYGYTF.

This clonotype showed up many times. The chain combines TRBV29-1 with TRBJ2-7; a weak D match, TRBD2 (7 bases). Germline V gives CDR1 SQVTM, CDR2 ANQGSEA. The CDR3 is 14 residues long. The V and J ends lost 6 bases and 5 bases respectively, with 20 bases between them. Here the CDR3 DNA reads TGCAGCGTCGCTCACGGGGGGCTCGAGGACGAGCAGTACTTC. Its translation: CSVAHGGLEDEQYF.

This chain links TRBV19 with TRBJ1-4, with a weak D call TRBD1 (5 bases). Germline values: CDR1 LNHDA, CDR2 SQIVND (reference sequence). V was cut by 4 bases and J by 7 bases, with 13 bases left in between. The CDR3 extends over 14 amino acids. As DNA, the CDR3 is TGTGCCAGTAGTAACTCAGGGTTCGGTGAAAAACTGTTTTTT. Amino acids: CASSNSGFGEKLFF.

The sample holds a few counts of this clonotype. This chain connects TRBV6-5 to TRBJ1-1, with a weak D call TRBD1 (6 bases). The germline CDR1 and CDR2 sequences are MNHEY and SVGAGI. The CDR3 extends over 15 amino acids. V gave up 5 bases and J gave up 11 bases, with 24 bases separating them. CDR3 amino acids: CASSPPGGRGSSAFF. CDR3 DNA: TGTGCCAGCAGTCCCCCCGGCGGCAGGGGAAGTTCTGCTTTCTTT.

The chain uses TRBV20-1 and TRBJ2-1, with TRBD2 as a possible D gene (7 bases). The germline V and J ends were trimmed by 0 bases and 6 bases, with 12 bases remaining between them. Looked up from germline, CDR1 is DFQATT and CDR2 is SNEGSKA (reference sequence). There are 14 residues in the CDR3. The CDR3 loop reads CSARDRGGINEQFF. In nucleotides, the CDR3 is TGCAGTGCTAGAGACAGGGGAGGGATCAATGAGCAGTTCTTC.

The chain joins TRBV18 to TRBJ2-5; D unclear. The J call may be incorrect, as the DNA end agrees better with TRBJ2-7. Germline V gene sequence: CDR1 KGHSH, CDR2 LQKENI. The CDR3 is made up of 12 amino acids. The CDR3 nucleotides read TGTGCCAGCTCACCCCAAGACTACGAGCAGTACTTC. The encoded protein is CASSPQDYEQYF.

This clonotype has a count of ten or more. This chain connects TRBV29-1 to TRBJ2-5; 11 nucleotides align to TRBD2. The CDR3 is 15 residues long. J was trimmed by 5 bases and V by 6 bases; bases with no gene match: 11. Looked up from germline, CDR1 is SQVTM and CDR2 is ANQGSEA. The CDR3 nucleotides read TGCAGCGTCGAGGGTAGCGGGGGGGCCATGGAGACCCAGTACTTC. Its translation: CSVEGSGGAMETQYF.

The J gene is TRBJ2-5, the V gene TRBV20-1; weak D call: TRBD2 (5 bases). Looked up from germline, CDR1 is DFQATT and CDR2 is SNEGSKA (reference sequence). This CDR3 contains 12 residues. V lost 4 bases and J lost 0, with 6 bases in between. CDR3 coding DNA: TGCAGTGCTAAGCGGTACCAAGAGACCCAGTACTTC. This encodes CSAKRYQETQYF.

In this sample, this clonotype turned up a few times. The chain is built from TRBV3-1 and TRBJ1-1, with D perhaps TRBD1 (5 bases). With 2 bases removed from V and 6 bases from J, the gap between germline ends came to 13 bases. Germline CDR1 and CDR2: LGHDT and YNNKEL (reference sequence). The CDR3 covers 14 residues. CDR3 region: CASSQIGTEAEAFF. The CDR3 coding sequence is TGTGCCAGCAGCCAAATCGGGACCGAGGCTGAAGCTTTCTTT.

This clonotype was found a few times. The chain combines TRBV18 with TRBJ1-1; D remains unclear. The CDR3 has 13 amino acids. CDR1 and CDR2 (germline): KGHSH, LQKENI. Trimming cost V 3 bases and J 3 bases, with 8 bases left between them. CDR3 region: CASSPARDTEAFF. DNA for the CDR3: TGTGCCAGCTCACCCGCACGGGACACTGAAGCTTTCTTT.

V usage is TRBV10-2 and J usage is TRBJ1-6; D unclear. Germline V CDR1 and CDR2: WSHSY, SAAADI. CDR3 length: 16 amino acids. V lost 6 bases and J 7 bases, leaving 19 bases between the germline ends. The CDR3 protein is CASRPGPQVGNSPLHF. As DNA, the CDR3 is TGCGCCAGCAGACCCGGACCCCAGGTCGGGAATTCACCCCTCCACTTT.

This clonotype was observed a few times. At one end, the junction sequence differs from germline, possibly due to a read error. This chain connects TRBV6-5 to TRBJ1-2; D remains ambiguous. The CDR3 loop spans 14 amino acids. The germline V gene has CDR1 MNHEY and CDR2 SVGAGI. The DNA of the CDR3 is TGTGCCAGCAGTTACCAAGCAGAAAACTATGACTACACCTTC. Its protein product is CASSYQAENYDYTF.

The chain is built from TRBV15 and TRBJ1-2; D unresolved. Germline loops: CDR1 LNHNV, CDR2 YYDKDF (reference sequence). This CDR3 contains 15 residues. V was trimmed by 0 bases and J by 3 bases, leaving 11 bases between them. CDR3 sequence reads: CATSRDVGQDYGYTF. Here the CDR3 DNA reads TGTGCCACCAGCAGAGACGTCGGCCAGGACTATGGCTACACCTTC.

The V call is TRBV7-8, the J call TRBJ2-1, with a possible D match to TRBD1 (5 bases). The closer fit of TRBJ2-7 to the DNA end suggests the J call may be wrong. The CDR3 consists of 14 residues. Per germline, CDR1 SGHVS and CDR2 FQNEAQ. CDR3 bases: TGTGCCAGCAGCTTGTGGGCAGGGACCTACGAGCAGTACTTC. Its translation: CASSLWAGTYEQYF.

This sequence joins TRBV10-3 and TRBJ2-7, with 8 bases identical to TRBD1. The V gene's germline CDR1 is ENHRY and CDR2 SYGVKD. V lost 7 bases and J lost 2; bases outside the gene matches: 7. The CDR3 has 14 residues. CDR3 region: CAINTGTGPYEQYF. The CDR3 DNA reads TGTGCCATCAACACCGGGACAGGCCCCTACGAGCAGTACTTC.